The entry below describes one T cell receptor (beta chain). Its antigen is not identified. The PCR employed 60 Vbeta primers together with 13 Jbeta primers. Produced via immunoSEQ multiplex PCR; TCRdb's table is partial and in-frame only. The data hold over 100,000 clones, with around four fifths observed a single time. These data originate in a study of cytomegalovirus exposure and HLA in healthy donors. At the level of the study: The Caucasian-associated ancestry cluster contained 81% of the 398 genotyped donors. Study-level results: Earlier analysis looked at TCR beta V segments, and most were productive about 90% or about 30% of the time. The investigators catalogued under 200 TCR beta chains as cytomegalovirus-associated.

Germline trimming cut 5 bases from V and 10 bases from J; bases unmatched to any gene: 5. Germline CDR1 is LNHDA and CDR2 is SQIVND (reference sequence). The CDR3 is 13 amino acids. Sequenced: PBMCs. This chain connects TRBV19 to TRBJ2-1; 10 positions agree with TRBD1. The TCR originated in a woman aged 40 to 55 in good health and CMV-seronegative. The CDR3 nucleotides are TGTGCCAGTAGTGTGGACAGGGGGTGGGAGCAGTTCTTC. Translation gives CASSVDRGWEQFF.